This T cell receptor beta chain was sequenced during a study of cytomegalovirus exposure and HLA in healthy donors. Using immunoSEQ multiplex PCR, the repertoire was profiled, and TCRdb retains in-frame clones only, with some absent. The table has under 150,000 clones, 85% to 90% seen once; the top ten hold approximately 2.1%. The CDR3 sequence is 19 residues long. The trim removed 4 bases at V and 1 base at J, leaving 11 bases unmatched. Germline loops: CDR1 MDHEN, CDR2 SYDVKM. The sequence came from a woman aged 18-35 years in good health and CMV-seronegative. Sequenced material: PBMCs. The chain is built from TRBV28 and TRBJ1-5; TRBD1 aligns across 12 bases. In nucleotides, the CDR3 is TGTGCCAGCAGTTCACCGGGACAGGGGGCTATTCTGAGCAATCAGCCCCAGCATTTT. Encoded protein: CASSSPGQGAILSNQPQHF.